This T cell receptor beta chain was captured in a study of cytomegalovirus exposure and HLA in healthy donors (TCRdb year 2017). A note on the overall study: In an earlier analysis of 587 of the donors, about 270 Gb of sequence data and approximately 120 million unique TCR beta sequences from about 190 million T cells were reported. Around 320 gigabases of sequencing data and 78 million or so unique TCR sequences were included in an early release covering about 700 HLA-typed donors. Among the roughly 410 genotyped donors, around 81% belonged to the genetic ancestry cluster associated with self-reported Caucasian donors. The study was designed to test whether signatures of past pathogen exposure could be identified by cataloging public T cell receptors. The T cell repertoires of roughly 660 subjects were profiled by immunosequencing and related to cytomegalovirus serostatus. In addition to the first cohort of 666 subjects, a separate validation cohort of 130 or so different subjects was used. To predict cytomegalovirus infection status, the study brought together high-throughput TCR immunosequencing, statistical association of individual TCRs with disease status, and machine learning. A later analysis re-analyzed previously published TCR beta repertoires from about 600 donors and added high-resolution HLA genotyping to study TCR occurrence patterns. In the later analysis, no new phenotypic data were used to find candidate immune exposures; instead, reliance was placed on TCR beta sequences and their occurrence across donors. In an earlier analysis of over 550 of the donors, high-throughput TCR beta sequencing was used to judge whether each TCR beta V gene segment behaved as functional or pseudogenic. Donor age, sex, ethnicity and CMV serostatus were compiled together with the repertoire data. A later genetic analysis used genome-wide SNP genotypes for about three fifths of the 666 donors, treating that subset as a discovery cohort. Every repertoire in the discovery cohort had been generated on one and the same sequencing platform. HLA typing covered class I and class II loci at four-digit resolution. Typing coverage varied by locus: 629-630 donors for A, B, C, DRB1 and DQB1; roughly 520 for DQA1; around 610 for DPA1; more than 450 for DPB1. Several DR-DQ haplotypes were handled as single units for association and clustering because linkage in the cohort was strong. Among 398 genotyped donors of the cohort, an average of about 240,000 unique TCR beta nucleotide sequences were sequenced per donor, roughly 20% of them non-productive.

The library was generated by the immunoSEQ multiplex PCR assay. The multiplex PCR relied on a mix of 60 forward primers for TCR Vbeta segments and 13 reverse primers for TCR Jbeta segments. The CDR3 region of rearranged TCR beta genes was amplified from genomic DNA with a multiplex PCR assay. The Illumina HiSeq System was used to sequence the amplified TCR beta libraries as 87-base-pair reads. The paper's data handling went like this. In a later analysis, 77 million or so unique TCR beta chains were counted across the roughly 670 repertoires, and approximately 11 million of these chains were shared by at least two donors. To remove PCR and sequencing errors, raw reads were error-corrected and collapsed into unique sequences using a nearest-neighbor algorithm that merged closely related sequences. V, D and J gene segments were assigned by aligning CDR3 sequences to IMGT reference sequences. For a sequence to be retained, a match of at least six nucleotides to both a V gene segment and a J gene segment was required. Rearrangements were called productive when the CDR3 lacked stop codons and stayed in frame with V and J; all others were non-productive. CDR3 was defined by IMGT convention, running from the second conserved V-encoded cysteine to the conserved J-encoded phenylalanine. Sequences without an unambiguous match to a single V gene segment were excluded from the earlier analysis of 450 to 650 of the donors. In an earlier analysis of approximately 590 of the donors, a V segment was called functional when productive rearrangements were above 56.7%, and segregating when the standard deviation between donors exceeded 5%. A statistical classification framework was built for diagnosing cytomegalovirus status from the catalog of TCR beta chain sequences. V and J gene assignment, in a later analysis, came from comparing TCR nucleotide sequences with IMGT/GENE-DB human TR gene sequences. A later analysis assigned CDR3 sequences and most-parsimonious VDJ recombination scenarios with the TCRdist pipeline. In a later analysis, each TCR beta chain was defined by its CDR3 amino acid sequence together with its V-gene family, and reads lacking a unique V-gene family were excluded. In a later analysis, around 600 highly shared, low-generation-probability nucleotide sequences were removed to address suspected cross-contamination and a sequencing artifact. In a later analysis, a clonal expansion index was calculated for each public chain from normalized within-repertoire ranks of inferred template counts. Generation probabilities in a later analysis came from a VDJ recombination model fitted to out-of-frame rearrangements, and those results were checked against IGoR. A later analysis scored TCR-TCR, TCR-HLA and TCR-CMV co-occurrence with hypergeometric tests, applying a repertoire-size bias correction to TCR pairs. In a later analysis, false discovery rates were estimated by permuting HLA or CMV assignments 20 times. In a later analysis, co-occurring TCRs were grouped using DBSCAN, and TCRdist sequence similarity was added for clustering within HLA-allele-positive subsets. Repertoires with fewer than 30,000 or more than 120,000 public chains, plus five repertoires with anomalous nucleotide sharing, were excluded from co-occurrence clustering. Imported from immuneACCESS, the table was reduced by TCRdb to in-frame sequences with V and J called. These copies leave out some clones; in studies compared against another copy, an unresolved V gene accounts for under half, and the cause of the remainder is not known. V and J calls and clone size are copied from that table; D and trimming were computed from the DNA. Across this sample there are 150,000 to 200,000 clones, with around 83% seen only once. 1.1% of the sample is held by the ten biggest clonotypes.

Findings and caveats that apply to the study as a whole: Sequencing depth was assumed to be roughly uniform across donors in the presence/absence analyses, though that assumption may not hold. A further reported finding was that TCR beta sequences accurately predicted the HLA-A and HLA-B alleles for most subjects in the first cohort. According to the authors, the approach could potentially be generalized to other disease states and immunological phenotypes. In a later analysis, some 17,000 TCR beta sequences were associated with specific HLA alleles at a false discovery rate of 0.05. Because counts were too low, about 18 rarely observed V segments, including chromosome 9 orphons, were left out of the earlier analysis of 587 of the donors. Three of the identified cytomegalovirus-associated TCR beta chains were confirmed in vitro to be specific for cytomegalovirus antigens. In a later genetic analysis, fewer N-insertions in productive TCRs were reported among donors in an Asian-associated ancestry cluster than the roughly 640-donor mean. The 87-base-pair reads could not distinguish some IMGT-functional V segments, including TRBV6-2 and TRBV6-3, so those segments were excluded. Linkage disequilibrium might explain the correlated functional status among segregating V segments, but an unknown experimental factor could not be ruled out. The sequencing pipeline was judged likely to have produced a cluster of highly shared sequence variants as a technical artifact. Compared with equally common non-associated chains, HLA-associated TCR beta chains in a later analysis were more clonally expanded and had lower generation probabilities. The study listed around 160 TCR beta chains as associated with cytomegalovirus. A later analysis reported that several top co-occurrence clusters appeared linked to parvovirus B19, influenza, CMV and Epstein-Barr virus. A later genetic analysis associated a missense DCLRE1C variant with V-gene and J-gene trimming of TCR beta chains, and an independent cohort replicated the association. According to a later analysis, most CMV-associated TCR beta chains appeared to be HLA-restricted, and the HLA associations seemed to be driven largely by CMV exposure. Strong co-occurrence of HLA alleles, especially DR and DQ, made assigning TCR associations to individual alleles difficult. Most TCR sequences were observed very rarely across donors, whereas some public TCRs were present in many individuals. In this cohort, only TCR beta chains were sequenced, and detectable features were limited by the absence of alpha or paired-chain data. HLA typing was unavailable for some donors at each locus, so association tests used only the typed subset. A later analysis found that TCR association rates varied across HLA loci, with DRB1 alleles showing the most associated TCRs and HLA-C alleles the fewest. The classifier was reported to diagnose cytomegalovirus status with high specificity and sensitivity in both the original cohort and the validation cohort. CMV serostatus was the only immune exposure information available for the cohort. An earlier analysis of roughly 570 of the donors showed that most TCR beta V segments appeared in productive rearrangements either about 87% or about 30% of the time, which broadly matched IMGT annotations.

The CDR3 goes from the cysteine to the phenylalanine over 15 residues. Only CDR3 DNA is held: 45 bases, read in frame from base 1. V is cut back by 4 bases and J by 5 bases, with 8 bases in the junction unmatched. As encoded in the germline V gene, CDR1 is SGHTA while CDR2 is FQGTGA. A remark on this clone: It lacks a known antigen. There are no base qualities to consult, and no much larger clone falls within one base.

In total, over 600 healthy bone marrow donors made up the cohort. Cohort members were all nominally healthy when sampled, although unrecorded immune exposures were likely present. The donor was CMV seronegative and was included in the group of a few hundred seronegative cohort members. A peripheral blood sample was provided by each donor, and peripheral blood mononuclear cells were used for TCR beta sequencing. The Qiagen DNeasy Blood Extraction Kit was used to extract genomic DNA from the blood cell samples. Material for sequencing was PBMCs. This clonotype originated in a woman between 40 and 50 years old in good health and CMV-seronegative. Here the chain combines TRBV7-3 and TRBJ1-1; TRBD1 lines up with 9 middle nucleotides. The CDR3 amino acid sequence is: CASSSPGTGLTEAFF. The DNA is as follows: TGTGCCAGCAGCTCCCCCGGGACAGGGTTGACTGAAGCTTTCTTT.